These T cell receptor beta chains were read from a single sample in a study of cytotoxic CD8 clonotypes in ibrutinib-treated CLL. The repertoire was sequenced with immunoSEQ multiplex PCR; TCRdb's copy has only in-frame clones and lacks some. The sample shows some 130,000 clones, approximately 85% of them seen only once. The sequencing used PBMCs, collected after 24 months of ibrutinib treatment. These receptors were obtained from a human donor with chronic lymphocytic leukemia. The CDR3 runs from the conserved cysteine through the conserved F or W. The order of the fields is V gene, D gene, clone size, J gene, CDR3 protein, CDR3 DNA. A D gene is named only where the DNA matches it firmly. Size is omitted from some rows. Given values are once, few, many or a class for expanded clones.

TRBV29-1	.	.	TRBJ1-2	CSALGDRYTF	TGCAGCGCCCTCGGAGATCGCTACACCTTC
TRBV21-1	.	.	TRBJ2-2	CASSKRRMNTGELFF	TGTGCCAGCAGCAAAAGGAGGATGAACACCGGGGAGCTGTTTTTT
TRBV6-1	.	once	TRBJ2-2	CASSGRAITGELFF	TGTGCCAGCAGTGGAAGGGCGATTACCGGGGAGCTGTTTTTT
TRBV5-8	.	once	TRBJ2-7	CASIIRGKWYEQYF	TGTGCCAGCATCATCCGGGGTAAATGGTACGAGCAGTACTTC
TRBV11-3	TRBD2	.	TRBJ2-5	CASSFSGREETQYF	TGTGCCAGCAGCTTTAGCGGGAGGGAAGAGACCCAGTACTTC
TRBV6-9	.	once	TRBJ2-2	CASSPLPQLNTGELFF	TGTGCCAGCAGTCCCCTACCCCAACTTAACACCGGGGAGCTGTTTTTT
TRBV9	.	.	TRBJ1-1	CASSPRLELTNTEAFF	TGTGCCAGCAGCCCCCGACTAGAACTAACGAACACTGAAGCTTTCTTT
TRBV5-4	.	.	TRBJ2-5	CASSLPLRKETQYF	TGTGCCAGCAGCTTACCCTTGCGAAAAGAGACCCAGTACTTC
TRBV5-8	.	.	TRBJ2-3	CASSLAPGPSTDTQYF	TGTGCCAGCAGCTTGGCCCCAGGGCCGAGCACAGATACGCAGTATTTT
TRBV4-2	.	.	TRBJ1-4	CASSRSAGGPNEKLFF	TGTGCCAGCAGCCGCAGCGCCGGGGGTCCCAATGAAAAACTGTTTTTT
TRBV10-3	.	.	TRBJ2-2	CAISEIGPSPGELFF	TGTGCCATCAGTGAAATCGGCCCAAGCCCCGGGGAGCTGTTTTTT
TRBV7-3	.	.	TRBJ2-1	CASSPWIRGSYNEQFF	TGTGCCAGCAGCCCCTGGATTCGGGGCTCCTACAATGAGCAGTTCTTC
TRBV2	.	.	TRBJ1-1	CASSEVSRNTEAFF	TGTGCCAGCAGTGAGGTTAGCAGAAACACTGAAGCTTTCTTT
TRBV7-2	.	.	TRBJ2-1	CASSQRGGMNNEQFF	TGTGCCAGCAGCCAAAGAGGCGGGATGAACAATGAGCAGTTCTTC